The T cell receptor (beta chain) under discussion was sequenced for a study of blood T cells in healthy people across ages. Through a sample-barcoded 5' primer and a J-beta primer mix, a second PCR was run for roughly 6 to 11 cycles. Each CDR3 protein is one row after TCRdb ran MiXCR on the 5' RACE reads. The sample includes 450,000 to 600,000 distinct CDR3 sequences, about 29% of them seen just once. Concerning this clonotype itself: The junction shows a germline mismatch at one end, possibly a read error.

The germline CDR1 and CDR2 sequences are SGDLS and YYNGEE. CDR3 size: 17 residues. These data are also associated with another study on T cells of mothers and their children.

V gene TRBV9 combines with J gene TRBJ1-3; perhaps TRBD1 as D (6 bases). Material for sequencing was blood. This TCR was sampled from a boy between 2 and 10 years old in good health. DNA of the CDR3: TGTGCCAGCAGCGGCTACCTAGGACAGACCACTGGAAACACTATATATTTT. Encoded protein: CASSGYLGQTTGNTIYF.